The sequence of this T cell receptor (beta chain) was determined in a study of blood T cell repertoires in COVID-19. V lost 2 bases and J lost 4; bases outside the gene matches: 5. Germline CDR1 KGHSH, CDR2 LQKENI. There are 16 residues in the CDR3. Profiled with immunoSEQ multiplex PCR; TCRdb holds only in-frame clones, not every one. This table holds approximately 170,000 clones, about 89% found once. The chain carries TRBV18 and TRBJ2-2, with 9 bases fitting TRBD1. The clonotype originates from a man between 70 and 80 years old with acute or convalescent COVID-19. Sequencing used peripheral blood. DNA of the CDR3: TGTGCCAGCTCACCAGCGGTACAGGGGGCCACCGGGGAGCTGTTTTTT. This encodes CASSPAVQGATGELFF.